Reported below is one T cell receptor beta chain. Its antigen is unidentified. The sample is drawn from a study of cytomegalovirus exposure and HLA in healthy donors. Primers: 60 Vbeta forward and 13 Jbeta reverse. Repertoires were generated with immunoSEQ multiplex PCR, while TCRdb's copy carries only in-frame clones and drops some. Of fewer than 130,000 clones in the sample, 74% were seen once. The CDR3 contains 16 residues. Germline CDR1 reads SGDLS; CDR2 reads YYNGEE. With 1 base clipped from V and 15 bases from J, the junction kept 18 bases outside the gene matches. The study, taken as a whole, reports: 150 to 200 TCR beta chains were listed as cytomegalovirus-associated. One later analysis reportedly identified an Asian-associated ancestry cluster that showed fewer N-insertions than the approximately 700-donor mean.

The TCR sequence derives from a man over 45 in good health and CMV-seropositive. The chain couples TRBV9 to TRBJ2-1, with 8 bases aligning to TRBD2. The sample was PBMCs. The CDR3 coding sequence is TGTGCCAGCAGCGTAACTAGCGGACCGTTCCCCCTAGCCCGGTTCTTC. Translation gives CASSVTSGPFPLARFF.